Presented here are 32 T cell receptor beta chains from one specimen sequenced in a study of cytomegalovirus exposure and HLA in healthy donors. The PCR ran on 60 Vbeta and 13 Jbeta primers. TCRdb's copy holds only in-frame clones and misses some; the assay was immunoSEQ multiplex PCR. The table records roughly 70,000 clones, roughly 78% of them present only once. Sequencing was performed on PBMCs. Every receptor here comes from a man younger than 35 in good health and CMV-seronegative.

The chain is built from TRBV2 and TRBJ2-5, with 12 bases fitting TRBD1. The length of the CDR3 is 13 residues. J was trimmed by 4 bases and V by 11 bases; bases with no gene match: 5. Germline V CDR1 and CDR2: SNHLY, FYNNEI. In DNA, the CDR3 is TGTGCCGGGACAGGGGGCATGGGAGAGACCCAGTACTTC. Amino acids: CAGTGGMGETQYF.

The CDR3 region has the DNA TGCGCCAGCAGCTTAGGGACAGAAGGTCAGCCCCAGCATTTT. This gives the protein CASSLGTEGQPQHF. V is TRBV5-1 and J is TRBJ1-5; 7 nucleotides align to TRBD1. CDR3 length: 14 residues. Germline CDR1 is SGHRS and CDR2 is YFSETQ. V trimming: 2 bases; J trimming: 6 bases; junction bases outside the gene matches: 5.

The V and J genes are TRBV19 and TRBJ1-5; TRBD1 agrees at 8 bases. The CDR3 totals 16 residues. The J segment lost 1 base and the V segment lost 8 bases, leaving 10 bases of the junction unmatched. Germline V CDR1 and CDR2: LNHDA, SQIVND (reference sequence). CDR3 DNA: TGTGCCAGTCGAACCACCGGGACAGGAAGCAATCAGCCCCAGCATTTT. This sequence encodes CASRTTGTGSNQPQHF. Drawing the rest from reference TRBV19 and TRBJ1-5, the complete variable domain is DGGITQSPKYLFRKEGQNVTLSCEQNLNHDAMYWYRQDPGQGLRLIYYSQIVNDFQKGDIAEGYSVSREKKESFPLTVTSAQKNPTAFYLCASRTTGTGSNQPQHFGDGTRLSIL.

The genes are TRBV5-4 and TRBJ2-1, with D tentatively TRBD2 (5 bases). The V end lost 5 bases, the J end lost 0 bases, and 12 bases lay between the germline ends. The CDR3 length is 15 residues. CDR1 is SGHNT, CDR2 YYREEE, per germline (reference sequence). The CDR3 sequence is CASRMDWGSYNEQFF. The CDR3 nucleotides read TGTGCCAGCAGAATGGACTGGGGCTCCTACAATGAGCAGTTCTTC. Drawing the rest from reference TRBV5-4 and TRBJ2-1, the complete variable domain is ETGVTQSPTHLIKTRGQQVTLRCSSQSGHNTVSWYQQALGQGPQFIFQYYREEENGRGNFPPRFSGLQFPNYSSELNVNALELDDSALYLCASRMDWGSYNEQFFGPGTRLTVL.

The V call is TRBV27, the J call TRBJ1-6; the D is unclear. The CDR3 covers 13 residues. Germline V CDR1 and CDR2: MNHEY, SMNVEV (reference sequence). Trimming pared 2 bases from V and 6 bases from J, leaving 5 bases between. The DNA of the CDR3 is TGTGCCAGCAGTTTACAGGTTAATTCACCCCTCCACTTT. Translated: CASSLQVNSPLHF.

The table lists this clone with a count of one. V is TRBV10-3 and J is TRBJ2-3; TRBD2 might be the D (6 bases). Trimming took off 11 bases at V and 2 bases at J, with 20 bases between the two ends. The CDR3 consists of 15 residues. Germline-derived CDR1 and CDR2 are ENHRY and SYGVKD. The CDR3 region has the DNA TGTGCCGCCGGGGACTTACGACCAACCACAGATACGCAGTATTTT. It is translated as CAAGDLRPTTDTQYF.

The chain employs TRBV4-2 and TRBJ2-7, with a possible D match to TRBD2 (7 bases). V lost 0 bases and J lost 3, with 15 bases in between. The V gene's germline CDR1 is LGHNA and CDR2 YNFKEQ. There are 16 residues in the CDR3. CDR3: CASSQEAGGGFYEQYF. CDR3 DNA: TGTGCCAGCAGCCAAGAAGCCGGCGGGGGCTTCTACGAGCAGTACTTC.

The chain recombines TRBV28 with TRBJ1-1; D not resolved. The germline V and J ends were trimmed by 3 bases and 1 base, with 6 bases remaining between them. CDR1 and CDR2 (germline): MDHEN, SYDVKM. There are 13 residues in the CDR3. CDR3 loop: CASSLGQNTEAFF. For the CDR3, the DNA is TGTGCCAGCAGTTTGGGCCAGAACACTGAAGCTTTCTTT. Based on the CDR3 plus reference TRBV28 and TRBJ1-1, the full variable domain is DVKVTQSSRYLVKRTGEKVFLECVQDMDHENMFWYRQDPGLGLRLIYFSYDVKMKEKGDIPEGYSVSREKKERFSLILESASTNQTSMYLCASSLGQNTEAFFGQGTRLTVV.

V usage is TRBV6-5 and J usage is TRBJ2-3, with no clear D. Germline-derived CDR1 and CDR2 are MNHEY and SVGAGI. There are 14 residues in the CDR3. V lost 5 bases and J lost 4, with 13 bases in between. In DNA, the CDR3 is TGTGCCAGCAGTCACAAGCAGGTAGCAGATACGCAGTATTTT. It is translated as CASSHKQVADTQYF.

The V call is TRBV27, the J call TRBJ2-2; weak D call: TRBD1 (6 bases). The CDR3 totals 15 residues. Germline-derived CDR1 and CDR2 are MNHEY and SMNVEV (reference sequence). V was trimmed by 6 bases and J by 1 base, leaving 12 bases between them. CDR3 in DNA: TGTGCCAGCAGGCCTCAGGGGAGGAACACCGGGGAGCTGTTTTTT. It translates to CASRPQGRNTGELFF.

This sequence joins TRBV5-1 and TRBJ2-7; 10 bases align to TRBD2. CDR3 length: 20 residues. From germline, CDR1 is SGHRS and CDR2 YFSETQ. J was trimmed by 3 bases and V by 5 bases; bases with no gene match: 23. The CDR3 protein is CASSDFFRTSGRPSHYEQYF. The CDR3 region has the DNA TGCGCCAGCAGTGACTTTTTTAGGACTAGCGGCCGACCTTCTCACTACGAGCAGTACTTC. The full variable domain, with the rest looked up from reference TRBV5-1 and TRBJ2-7, is KAGVTQTPRYLIKTRGQQVTLSCSPISGHRSVSWYQQTPGQGLQFLFEYFSETQRNKGNFPGRFSGRQFSNSRSEMNVSTLELGDSALYLCASSDFFRTSGRPSHYEQYFGPGTRLTVT.

The V and J genes are TRBV6-6 and TRBJ1-5, with D perhaps TRBD1 (6 bases). Trimming stripped 6 bases from V and 6 bases from J, with 12 bases between. Germline loops: CDR1 MNHNY, CDR2 SVGAGI (reference sequence). The CDR3 runs 13 residues. The CDR3 reads CASSLTGFQPQHF. CDR3 DNA: TGTGCCAGCAGCCTTACAGGGTTTCAGCCCCAGCATTTT.

The V gene is TRBV6-5, the J gene TRBJ2-3, with 8 bases matching TRBD2. Germline CDR1 MNHEY, CDR2 SVGAGI. Germline trimming cut 2 bases from V and 2 bases from J; bases unmatched to any gene: 6. The CDR3 loop spans 16 amino acids. The CDR3 protein is CASSYRSGGNTDTQYF. The CDR3, as DNA: TGTGCCAGCAGTTACCGGAGCGGGGGTAACACAGATACGCAGTATTTT.

V is TRBV9 and J is TRBJ2-7, with TRBD2 as a possible D gene (6 bases). From germline, CDR1 is SGDLS and CDR2 YYNGEE. CDR3 length: 14 residues. The V gene lost 0 bases and the J gene lost 5 bases, with 12 bases spanning the gap. The CDR3 is CASSVGGLHHEQYF. CDR3 in DNA: TGTGCCAGCAGCGTAGGGGGACTCCACCACGAGCAGTACTTC.

This sequence joins TRBV6-6 and TRBJ1-5, with 7 bases aligning to TRBD1. This CDR3 spans 15 amino acids. Looked up from germline, CDR1 is MNHNY and CDR2 is SVGAGI (reference sequence). With 5 bases clipped from V and 5 bases from J, the junction kept 9 bases outside the gene matches. The CDR3 sequence: CASSGTGTDHQPQHF. The DNA for the CDR3 is TGTGCCAGCAGTGGAACCGGGACAGACCATCAGCCCCAGCATTTT.

The CDR3 loop is CASSLGTGARAGELFF. The CDR3 coding sequence is TGTGCCAGCAGCTTGGGGACAGGGGCAAGGGCCGGGGAGCTGTTTTTT. The chain joins TRBV7-9 to TRBJ2-2; 10 nucleotides line up with TRBD1. J lost 6 bases, V lost 3 bases, and 7 bases had no gene match. Per germline, CDR1 SEHNR and CDR2 FQNEAQ (reference sequence). This CDR3 has 16 residues.

The rearrangement uses TRBV30 and TRBJ2-7; perhaps TRBD1 as D (5 bases). This CDR3 has 13 amino acids. V lost 0 bases and J lost 5, with 11 bases in between. From germline, CDR1 is GTSNPN and CDR2 SVGIG (reference sequence). Here the CDR3 DNA reads TGTGCCTGGAGTGTACTTCAGGGCCACGAGCAGTACTTC. Translated: CAWSVLQGHEQYF.

This clone was detected once. The gene calls are TRBV7-2 and TRBJ2-2, with 8 bases identical to TRBD1. Germline lookup yields CDR1 SGHTA and CDR2 FQGNSA. CDR3 length: 12 amino acids. V shed 6 bases, J shed 6 bases, and the junction held 0 bases outside the gene matches. CDR3 protein: CASRQGAGELFF. The DNA of the CDR3 is TGTGCCAGCAGACAGGGGGCCGGGGAGCTGTTTTTT.

The rearrangement links TRBV6-1 to TRBJ1-1, with D unclear. This CDR3 spans 13 amino acids. V lost 5 bases and J 5 bases, leaving 12 bases between the germline ends. Per germline, CDR1 MNHNS and CDR2 SASEGT. The CDR3 DNA reads as TGTGCCAGCAGTCCCCTCCCGTATACTGAAGCTTTCTTT. As protein: CASSPLPYTEAFF.

V gene TRBV19 combines with J gene TRBJ1-2; 7 nucleotides agree with TRBD1. The CDR3 runs to 14 residues. Germline V lookup: CDR1 LNHDA, CDR2 SQIVND (reference sequence). J was trimmed by 1 base and V by 3 bases; bases with no gene match: 2. CDR3 amino acids: CASSMQGGNYGYTF. CDR3 bases: TGTGCCAGTAGTATGCAGGGGGGTAACTATGGCTACACCTTC.

The chain employs TRBV28 and TRBJ2-3; 11 positions match TRBD2. CDR3 length: 18 amino acids. Germline V gives CDR1 MDHEN, CDR2 SYDVKM. J gave up 2 bases and V 6 bases, and 13 bases lay outside the gene matches. The CDR3 loop is CASRTPGLAEIHTDTQYF. The DNA for the CDR3 is TGTGCCAGCAGGACGCCGGGACTAGCGGAAATTCACACAGATACGCAGTATTTT.

This clone occurred once. V is TRBV28 and J is TRBJ1-1; 9 nucleotides line up with TRBD1. V was pared by 1 base and J by 4 bases, with 10 bases of the junction left unmatched. This CDR3 has 17 amino acids. Germline V gene lookup returns CDR1 MDHEN and CDR2 SYDVKM. The CDR3, as DNA: TGTGCCAGCAGTTTATCCGGGACAGGGCCACTTGGCACTGAAGCTTTCTTT. It translates to CASSLSGTGPLGTEAFF.

The chain combines TRBV6-1 with TRBJ2-1; D unresolved. Germline CDR1 MNHNS, CDR2 SASEGT. This CDR3 has 15 residues. V lost 2 bases and J lost 2, with 10 bases in between. CDR3 amino acids: CASSERGYPYNEQFF. The CDR3, as DNA: TGTGCCAGCAGTGAAAGAGGTTATCCCTACAATGAGCAGTTCTTC.

The rearrangement uses TRBV6-6 and TRBJ1-2, with D maybe TRBD1 (6 bases). The CDR3 is made up of 14 amino acids. Trimming removed 2 bases from V and 4 bases from J, with 11 bases in between. Germline V gene sequence: CDR1 MNHNY, CDR2 SVGAGI (reference sequence). The CDR3 is CASSYAEGGYGYTF. As DNA, the CDR3 is TGTGCCAGCAGTTACGCTGAAGGGGGCTATGGCTACACCTTC.

The V and J genes are TRBV10-2 and TRBJ1-6; D call uncertain. Germline V CDR1 and CDR2: WSHSY, SAAADI. CDR3 length: 14 amino acids. With 3 bases removed from V and 6 bases from J, the gap between germline ends came to 9 bases. In nucleotides, the CDR3 is TGCGCCAGCAGTGAAGCAGGAACTAATTCACCCCTCCACTTT. It codes for CASSEAGTNSPLHF.

V and J are TRBV15 and TRBJ2-1; TRBD2 matches at 12 bases. Trimming removed 1 base from V and 6 bases from J; junction bases left unmatched: 4. The CDR3 extends over 16 amino acids. Germline V gene lookup returns CDR1 LNHNV and CDR2 YYDKDF (reference sequence). CDR3 sequence: CATSRALAGGFNEQFF. CDR3 sequence (DNA): TGTGCCACCAGCAGAGCACTAGCGGGAGGTTTCAATGAGCAGTTCTTC.

This clone was seen a few times. The chain combines TRBV4-2 with TRBJ1-4; D remains unclear. Germline lookup yields CDR1 LGHNA and CDR2 YNFKEQ. The V and J ends lost 2 bases and 0 bases respectively, with 7 bases between them. This CDR3 comprises 15 residues. In nucleotides, the CDR3 is TGTGCCAGCAGCCAAAACACCCCAACTAATGAAAAACTGTTTTTT. Residues: CASSQNTPTNEKLFF.

This chain connects TRBV7-9 to TRBJ1-2, with 8 bases matching TRBD1. The CDR3 is made up of 13 amino acids. The ends lost 7 bases at V and 8 bases at J; junction bases unmatched: 9. The V gene's germline CDR1 is SEHNR and CDR2 FQNEAQ (reference sequence). CDR3: CASTAWGQEGYTF. DNA for the CDR3: TGTGCCAGCACCGCATGGGGACAGGAGGGCTACACCTTC. The full variable domain, in which reference TRBV7-9 and TRBJ1-2 provide the parts outside the CDR3, is DTGVSQNPRHKITKRGQNVTFRCDPISEHNRLYWYRQTLGQGPEFLTYFQNEAQLEKSRLLSDRFSAERPKGSFSTLEIQRTEQGDSAMYLCASTAWGQEGYTFGSGTRLTVV.

The chain uses TRBV7-9 and TRBJ1-1; D remains ambiguous. Germline lookup yields CDR1 SEHNR and CDR2 FQNEAQ (reference sequence). V was trimmed by 2 bases and J by 1 base, leaving 8 bases between them. The CDR3 covers 14 residues. The CDR3 DNA reads as TGTGCCAGCAGCTTAATGTCAGAGAACACTGAAGCTTTCTTT. It encodes CASSLMSENTEAFF. The whole variable domain, filled in from reference TRBV7-9 and TRBJ1-1, reads DTGVSQNPRHKITKRGQNVTFRCDPISEHNRLYWYRQTLGQGPEFLTYFQNEAQLEKSRLLSDRFSAERPKGSFSTLEIQRTEQGDSAMYLCASSLMSENTEAFFGQGTRLTVV.

This chain joins TRBV29-1 and TRBJ2-2; 9 bases agree with TRBD1. Germline-derived CDR1 and CDR2 are SQVTM and ANQGSEA. V was pared by 8 bases and J by 6 bases, with 4 bases of the junction left unmatched. The CDR3 spans 12 residues. CDR3 in amino acids: CSTGQGPGELFF. CDR3 in DNA: TGCAGCACGGGACAGGGTCCCGGGGAGCTGTTTTTT.

This sequence joins TRBV29-1 and TRBJ1-3; weak D call: TRBD1 (5 bases). Looked up from germline, CDR1 is SQVTM and CDR2 is ANQGSEA. The V end lost 6 bases, the J end lost 0 bases, and 9 bases lay between the germline ends. The CDR3 runs 13 residues. This chain's CDR3 is CSVDIGSGNTIYF. The CDR3 DNA reads as TGCAGCGTGGACATCGGCTCTGGAAACACCATATATTTT.

This chain connects TRBV5-4 to TRBJ1-1; maybe TRBD1 (6 bases). Germline CDR1 SGHNT, CDR2 YYREEE (reference sequence). The V gene lost 4 bases and the J gene lost 0 bases, with 13 bases spanning the gap. The CDR3 is 15 residues long. Here the CDR3 DNA reads TGTGCCAGCAGCCCGACGCAGGGGTTGAACACTGAAGCTTTCTTT. Translation: CASSPTQGLNTEAFF.